This entry is about one T cell receptor beta chain. The target antigen is unknown. This record belongs to a study of T-cell reconstitution after alpha-beta-depleted transplantation in children. CDR1 is SGHRS, CDR2 YFSETQ, per germline. CDR3 length equals 16 residues. V dropped 4 bases and J dropped 4; count of bases not matched to a gene: 9. Study outcomes and limitations: The origin of alpha-beta T cells about two months after transplant was reportedly several hundred expanded graft clones.

Unique molecular identifiers featured in how the TCRbeta library was prepared. Each CDR3 protein gets one entry after TCRdb re-called the PCR reads with MiXCR. The data contain hundreds of thousands of distinct CDR3 sequences, less than 15% of them singletons. Source: PBMCs, taken before TCRalphabeta/CD19-depleted stem cell transplant. The receptor was isolated from a girl aged 2 to 9 with congenital amegakaryocytic thrombocytopenia, due to receive a stem cell transplant. The V gene is TRBV5-1, the J gene TRBJ2-3, with 10 nucleotides matching TRBD2. In DNA form, the CDR3 reads TGCGCCAGCAGCCCTGGCGGTAGCGGGAGGCCAGATACGCAGTATTTT. It codes for CASSPGGSGRPDTQYF.